The sequence of this T cell receptor (beta chain) was determined in a study of cytomegalovirus exposure and HLA in healthy donors. As to this clone: Its specificity is not known.

The CDR3 totals 16 residues. Germline lookup yields CDR1 MNHEY and CDR2 SVGAGI. Trimming at V came to 0 bases and at J to 1 base, leaving 3 bases not matched to a gene. The PCR ran on 60 Vbeta and 13 Jbeta primers. The protocol was immunoSEQ multiplex PCR, while the TCRdb copy is restricted to in-frame clones and leaves out a portion. The sample lists roughly 140,000 clones; around 76% were seen once. Study-wide results and limits: The study reported that TCR beta sequences accurately predicted HLA-A and HLA-B alleles in most subjects. TCR beta V- and J-gene trimming was later associated with a missense DCLRE1C variant.

The chain employs TRBV6-5 and TRBJ2-1; 7 bases fit TRBD2. The sequence came from a man aged 18 to 29 in good health and CMV-seronegative. Sequenced input: PBMCs. CDR3 region: CASSYSLAASYNEQFF. The CDR3, as DNA: TGTGCCAGCAGTTACTCCCTAGCGGCGTCCTACAATGAGCAGTTCTTC.